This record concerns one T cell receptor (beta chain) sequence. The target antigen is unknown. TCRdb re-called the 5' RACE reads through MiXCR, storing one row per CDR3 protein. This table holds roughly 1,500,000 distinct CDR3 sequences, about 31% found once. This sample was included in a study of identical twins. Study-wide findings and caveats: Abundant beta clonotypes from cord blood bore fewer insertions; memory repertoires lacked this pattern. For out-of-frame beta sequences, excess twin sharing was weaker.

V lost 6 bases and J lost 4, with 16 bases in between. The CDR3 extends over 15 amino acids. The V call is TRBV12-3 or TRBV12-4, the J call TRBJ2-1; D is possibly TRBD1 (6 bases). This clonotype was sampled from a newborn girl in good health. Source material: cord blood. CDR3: CASRSPQGYYNEQFF. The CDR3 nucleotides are TGTGCCAGCAGATCCCCCCAGGGGTATTACAATGAGCAGTTCTTC.